This T cell receptor (beta chain) was found in a study of shared T cell receptors in the human thymus. Sequencing was performed with immunoSEQ multiplex PCR; in TCRdb, only in-frame clones are kept and a portion is missing. The sample has hundreds of thousands of clones, 80% to 90% seen once. V was clipped by 3 bases and J by 1 base, with 19 bases between them. The CDR3 length is 18 residues. Germline V gene sequence: CDR1 SGHAT, CDR2 FQNNGV. These data were likewise used in another study, on human thymus T cells.

This rearrangement joins TRBV11-2 to TRBJ2-4; possibly TRBD2 for D (5 bases). The sample comprised thymocytes. The sequence was collected from a boy younger than two with a congenital heart defect. CDR3 protein: CASSFRENWTFAKNIQYF. The CDR3 DNA sequence: TGTGCCAGCAGCTTTAGGGAGAATTGGACTTTCGCCAAAAACATTCAGTACTTC.